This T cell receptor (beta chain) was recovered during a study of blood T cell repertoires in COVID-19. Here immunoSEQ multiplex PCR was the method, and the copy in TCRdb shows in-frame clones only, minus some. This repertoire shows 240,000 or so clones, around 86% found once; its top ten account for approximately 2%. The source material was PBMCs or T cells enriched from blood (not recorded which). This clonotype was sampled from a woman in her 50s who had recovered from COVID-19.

The CDR3 nucleotides are TGTGCCAGCAGCCCAAGGACAGCCTTGAGAGCCGGGGAGCTGTTTTTT. As protein: CASSPRTALRAGELFF. The chain carries TRBV11-3 and TRBJ2-2, with D perhaps matching TRBD1 (6 bases). The CDR3 length is 16 residues. Germline values: CDR1 SGHNT, CDR2 YENEEA. Trimming removed 5 bases from V and 6 bases from J, with 19 bases in between.